This note documents a single TCR beta chain sequence. The antigen is not known. Clones were read by immunoSEQ multiplex PCR, and TCRdb kept only the in-frame ones, dropping some. The table shows 60,000 or so clones, with 94% occurring only once. The V gene's germline CDR1 is SGHRS and CDR2 YFSETQ. V shed 5 bases and J 5 bases; nucleotides not matched to a gene: 6. The CDR3 extends over 13 amino acids. This sample was taken from a study of OX40 agonist ivuxolimab in advanced cancers. Regarding the study as a whole: Clonal expansion by week 6 occurred in CD4+ and CD8+ blood T cells (at 0.1 to 3.0 mg/kg). The antigen specificity of the peripheral T cells (those that were expanded) was not determined.

Peripheral blood came from all dose cohorts at three timepoints. This chain connects TRBV5-1 to TRBJ2-7; TRBD1 aligns across 8 bases. Sample: CD4+ or CD8+ T cells sorted from blood, taken in a trial of the OX40 agonist ivuxolimab. This clonotype originated in an adult with an advanced solid tumor such as melanoma, head and neck, liver or kidney cancer. The CDR3 DNA reads TGCGCCAGCAGTGGACAGGGCGCTAACGAGCAGTACTTC. Encoded protein: CASSGQGANEQYF.